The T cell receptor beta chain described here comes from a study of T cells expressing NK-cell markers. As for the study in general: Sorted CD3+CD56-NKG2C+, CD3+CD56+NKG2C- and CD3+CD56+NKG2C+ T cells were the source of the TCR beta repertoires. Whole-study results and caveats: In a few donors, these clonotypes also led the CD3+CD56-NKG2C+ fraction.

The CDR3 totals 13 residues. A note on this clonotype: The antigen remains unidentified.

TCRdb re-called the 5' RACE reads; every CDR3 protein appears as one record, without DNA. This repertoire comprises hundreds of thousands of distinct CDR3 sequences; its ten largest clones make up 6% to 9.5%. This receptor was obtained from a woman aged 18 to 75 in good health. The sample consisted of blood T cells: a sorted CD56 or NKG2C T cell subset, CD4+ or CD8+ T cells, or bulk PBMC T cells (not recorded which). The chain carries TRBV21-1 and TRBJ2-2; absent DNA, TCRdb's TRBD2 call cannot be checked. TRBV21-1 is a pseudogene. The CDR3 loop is CASTPTRSGELFF.